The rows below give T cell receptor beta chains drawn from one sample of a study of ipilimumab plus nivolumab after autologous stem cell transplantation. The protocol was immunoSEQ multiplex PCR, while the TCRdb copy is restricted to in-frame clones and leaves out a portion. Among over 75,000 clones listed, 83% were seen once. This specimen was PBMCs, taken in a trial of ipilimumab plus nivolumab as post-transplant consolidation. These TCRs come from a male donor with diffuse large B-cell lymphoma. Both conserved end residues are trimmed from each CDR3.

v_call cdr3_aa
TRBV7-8 ASSQGPTSQETQY
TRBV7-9 ASSSVGGRRGETQY
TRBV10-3 AISTGGNTEAF
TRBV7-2 ASSLSGGGTEAF
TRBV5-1 ASSLDGFASGEQY
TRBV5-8 ASSAGGLYNEQF
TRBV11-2 ASSLRPTGRFEQY
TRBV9 ASSGLAGEGQQY
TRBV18 ASSPQSQNNEQF
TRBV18 ASSPQTGKNHSPLH
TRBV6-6 ASRAREGAGAEAF
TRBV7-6 ASSLGGTSLQETQY
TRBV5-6 ASSLAVSEAF